The 2 T cell receptor beta chains below all came from one sample that was sequenced in a study of blood T cells in healthy people across ages. Then a second PCR, running roughly 7 to 11 cycles, was carried out with a sample-barcoded 5' primer and a J-beta primer mix. TCRdb recomputed calls from the 5' RACE reads with MiXCR, one row per CDR3 protein. The table shows approximately 290,000 distinct CDR3 sequences, with 25% to 30% occurring only once. The sample taken for sequencing was blood. The origin of the receptors is a woman in her seventies in good health.

The chain has TRBV7-9 and TRBJ2-5; D gene unclear. This CDR3 contains 17 residues. V shed 3 bases and J shed 2 bases, with 19 bases lying between them. Germline CDR1 reads SEHNR; CDR2 reads FQNEAQ (reference sequence). The CDR3 nucleotides read TGTGCCAGCAGCTTTGACGGGTCAGGATCGTATCAAGAGACCCAGTACTTC. It is translated as CASSFDGSGSYQETQYF.

In DNA, the CDR3 is TGCAGTGCTGCACTAGCGGGGGGCGTCGGAGAGACCCAGTACTTC. It encodes CSAALAGGVGETQYF. The chain joins TRBV20-1 to TRBJ2-5; TRBD2 aligns across 12 bases. This CDR3 has 15 amino acids. V was clipped by 5 bases and J by 4 bases; unmatched bases: 8. Germline values: CDR1 DFQATT, CDR2 SNEGSKA (reference sequence).